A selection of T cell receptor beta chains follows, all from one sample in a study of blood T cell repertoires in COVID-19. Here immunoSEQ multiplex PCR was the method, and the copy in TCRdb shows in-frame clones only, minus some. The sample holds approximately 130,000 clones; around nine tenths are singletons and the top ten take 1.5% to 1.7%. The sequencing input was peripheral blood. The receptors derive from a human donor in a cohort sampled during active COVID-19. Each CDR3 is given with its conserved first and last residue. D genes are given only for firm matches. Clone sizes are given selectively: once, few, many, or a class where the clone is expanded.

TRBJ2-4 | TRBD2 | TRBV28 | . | TGTGCCAGCAGTCCCTCCCCGGAGGGGGGACTAGCGAGAAACATTCAGTACTTC | CASSPSPEGGLARNIQYF
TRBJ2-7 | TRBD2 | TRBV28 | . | TGTGCCAGCAGTTTAATCCTAGCGGGAGTATACGAGCAGTACTTC | CASSLILAGVYEQYF
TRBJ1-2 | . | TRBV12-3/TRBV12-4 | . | TGTGCCAGCAGTCAGGGCGTTCGGGCTGGCTACACCTTC | CASSQGVRAGYTF
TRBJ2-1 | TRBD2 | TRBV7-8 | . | TGTGCCAGCAGCTTAGAACAACGCCTAGCGGGGGCTCAGGGGAATGAGCAGTTCTTC | CASSLEQRLAGAQGNEQFF
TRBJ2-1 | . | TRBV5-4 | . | TGTGCCAGCAGCTTGGGCAGGGAAAGTGAGCAGTTCTTC | CASSLGRESEQFF
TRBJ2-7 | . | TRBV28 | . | TGTGCCAGCACCAGGGTAGACGCAAGTACGATGGGGGAGCAGTACTTC | CASTRVDASTMGEQYF
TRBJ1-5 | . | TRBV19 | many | TGTGCCAGTAGTATGGGGGGGGGTCCCCGGAATCAGCCCCAGCATTTT | CASSMGGGPRNQPQHF
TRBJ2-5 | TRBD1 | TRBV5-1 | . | TGCGCCAGCAGCTTAGGACAGGGACAAGAGACCCAGTACTTC | CASSLGQGQETQYF
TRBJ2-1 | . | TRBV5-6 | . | TGTGCCAGCAGCCTCGGGTCCTACAATGAGCAGTTCTTC | CASSLGSYNEQFF
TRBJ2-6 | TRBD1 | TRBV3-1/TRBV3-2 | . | TGTGCCAGCACCCGGACAGGGGGCACATCTGGGGCCAACGTCCTGACTTTC | CASTRTGGTSGANVLTF
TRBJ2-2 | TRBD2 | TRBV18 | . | TGTGCCAGCTCACCGTGGACTAGCGGCAACACCGGGGAGCTGTTTTTT | CASSPWTSGNTGELFF
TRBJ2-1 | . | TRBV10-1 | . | TGCGCCAGCAGTGAACCCGGGACACCTAACAATGAGCAGTTCTTC | CASSEPGTPNNEQFF
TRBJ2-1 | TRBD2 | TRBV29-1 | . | TGCAGCGTTGAAATACGGGGGGGGTACAATGAGCAGTTCTTC | CSVEIRGGYNEQFF
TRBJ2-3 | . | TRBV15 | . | TGTGCCACCAGCAGAGACCGGACAGTTTCGTTCCGCCCTAGCACAGATACGCAGTATTTT | CATSRDRTVSFRPSTDTQYF
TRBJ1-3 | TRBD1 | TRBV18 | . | TGTGCCAGCTCACCACGGACAGGGGGCACTGGAAACACCATATATTTT | CASSPRTGGTGNTIYF
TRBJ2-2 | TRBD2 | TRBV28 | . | TGTGCCAGCAGTGCCACTAGCGGGCCCACCGGGGAGCTGTTTTTT | CASSATSGPTGELFF
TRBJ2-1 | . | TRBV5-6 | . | TGTGCCAGCAGCTTTGGAGGGAGAAACTACAATGAGCAGTTCTTC | CASSFGGRNYNEQFF
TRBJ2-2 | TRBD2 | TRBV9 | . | TGTGCCAGCAGCCGGGGGGAGCCGCGGGGCGGGGAGCTGTTTTTT | CASSRGEPRGGELFF
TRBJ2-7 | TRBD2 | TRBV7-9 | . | TGTGCCAGCAGCTACCCGGGACTAGCGGGGGACTACGAGCAGTACTTC | CASSYPGLAGDYEQYF
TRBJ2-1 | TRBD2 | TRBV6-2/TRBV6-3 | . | TGTGCCAGCAGCTCGCACCCGGGACTAGCGGTATTATACAATGAGCAGTTCTTC | CASSSHPGLAVLYNEQFF
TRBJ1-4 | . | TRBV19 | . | TGTGCCAGTAGTATAGGCGGGCTGACTAATGAAAAACTGTTTTTT | CASSIGGLTNEKLFF
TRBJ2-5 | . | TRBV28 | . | TGTGCCAGCAGTTTTCAGGGGAATCGGGAGACCCAGTACTTC | CASSFQGNRETQYF
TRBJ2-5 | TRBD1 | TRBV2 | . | TGTGCCAGCAGCACAGGGGGGGAGACCCAGTACTTC | CASSTGGETQYF